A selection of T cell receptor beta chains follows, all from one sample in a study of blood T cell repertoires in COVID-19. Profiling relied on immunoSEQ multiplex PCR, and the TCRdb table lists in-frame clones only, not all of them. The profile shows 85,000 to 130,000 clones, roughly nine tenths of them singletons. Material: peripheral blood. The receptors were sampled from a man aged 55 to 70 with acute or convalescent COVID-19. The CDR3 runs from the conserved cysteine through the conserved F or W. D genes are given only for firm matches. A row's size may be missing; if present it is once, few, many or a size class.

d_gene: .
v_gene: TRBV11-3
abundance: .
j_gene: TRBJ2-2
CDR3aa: CASSLGPSSGELFF
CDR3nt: TGTGCCAGCAGCTTAGGGCCTTCATCCGGGGAGCTGTTTTTT

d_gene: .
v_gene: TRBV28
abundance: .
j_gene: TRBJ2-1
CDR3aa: CASSGLGSGSNEQFF
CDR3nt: TGTGCCAGCAGTGGGTTAGGGTCGGGGTCCAATGAGCAGTTCTTC

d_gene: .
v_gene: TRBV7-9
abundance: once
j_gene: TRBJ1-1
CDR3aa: CASSDGGLRGNTEAFF
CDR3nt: TGTGCCAGCAGCGACGGAGGTTTACGGGGGAACACTGAAGCTTTCTTT

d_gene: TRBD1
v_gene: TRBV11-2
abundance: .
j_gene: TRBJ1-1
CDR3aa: CASSHTPGGGTEAFF
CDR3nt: TGTGCCAGCAGCCATACCCCAGGGGGCGGCACTGAAGCTTTCTTT

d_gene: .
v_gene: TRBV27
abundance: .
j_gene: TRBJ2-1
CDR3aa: CASSLNFRGRRSDEQFF
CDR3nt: TGTGCCAGCAGTTTAAATTTCAGGGGACGGCGGTCGGATGAGCAGTTCTTC

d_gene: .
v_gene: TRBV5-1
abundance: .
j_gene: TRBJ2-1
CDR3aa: CASSWRDSSYNEQFF
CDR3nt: TGCGCCAGCAGCTGGAGAGACAGCTCCTACAATGAGCAGTTCTTC

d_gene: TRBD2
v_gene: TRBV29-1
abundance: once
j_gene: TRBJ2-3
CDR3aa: CSVGLGRTDTQYF
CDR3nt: TGCAGCGTTGGACTCGGGAGGACGGATACGCAGTATTTT

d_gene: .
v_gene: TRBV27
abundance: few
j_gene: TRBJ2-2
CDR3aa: CASSFSSGTGELFF
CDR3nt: TGTGCCAGCAGCTTTAGCTCCGGGACAGGGGAGCTGTTTTTT

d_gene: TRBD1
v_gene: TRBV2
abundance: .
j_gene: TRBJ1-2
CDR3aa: CASSETGTNYGYTF
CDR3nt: TGTGCCAGCAGTGAGACAGGGACTAACTATGGCTACACCTTC

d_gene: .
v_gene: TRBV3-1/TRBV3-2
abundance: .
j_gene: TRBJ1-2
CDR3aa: CASSHAPSGYGYTF
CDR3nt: TGTGCCAGCAGCCACGCCCCTTCGGGCTATGGCTACACCTTC

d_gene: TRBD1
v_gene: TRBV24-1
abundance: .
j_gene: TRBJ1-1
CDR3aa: CATSDSGQGRTEAFF
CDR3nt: TGTGCCACCAGTGACTCTGGACAGGGGCGAACTGAAGCTTTCTTT

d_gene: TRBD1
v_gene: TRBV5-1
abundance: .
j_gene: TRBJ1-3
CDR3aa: CASSSVGFEFGAGGRSAGNTIYF
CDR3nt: TGCGCCAGCAGCTCCGTTGGTTTCGAATTTGGGGCAGGGGGACGGTCTGCTGGAAACACCATATATTTT

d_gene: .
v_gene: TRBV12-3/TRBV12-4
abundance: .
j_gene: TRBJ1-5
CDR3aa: CASSVEGKPQHF
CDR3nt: TGTGCCAGCAGCGTGGAGGGTAAACCCCAGCATTTT

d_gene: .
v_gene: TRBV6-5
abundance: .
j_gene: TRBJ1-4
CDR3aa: CASSFPGIGEKLFF
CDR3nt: TGTGCCAGCAGTTTCCCAGGGATCGGAGAAAAACTGTTTTTT

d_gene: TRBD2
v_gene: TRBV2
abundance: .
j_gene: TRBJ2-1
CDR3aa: CASSQVAGPNEQFF
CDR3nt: TGTGCCAGCAGCCAGGTAGCGGGACCCAATGAGCAGTTCTTC

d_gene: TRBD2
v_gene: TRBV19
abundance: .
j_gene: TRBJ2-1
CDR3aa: CASSVLLAGGPNEQFF
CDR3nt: TGTGCCAGTAGTGTCCTACTAGCGGGAGGGCCGAATGAGCAGTTCTTC

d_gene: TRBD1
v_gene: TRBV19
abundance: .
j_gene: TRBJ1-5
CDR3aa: CASSEDRSQSQHF
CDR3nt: TGTGCCAGTAGCGAGGACAGGTCCCAGTCCCAGCATTTT

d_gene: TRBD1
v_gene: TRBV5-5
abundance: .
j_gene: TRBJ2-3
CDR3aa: CASSLALGQAIDTQYF
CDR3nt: TGTGCCAGCAGCTTGGCCCTAGGACAGGCGATAGATACGCAGTATTTT

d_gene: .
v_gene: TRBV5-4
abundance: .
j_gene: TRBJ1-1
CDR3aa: CASSLRGNTEAFF
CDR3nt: TGTGCCAGCAGCTTGAGGGGGAACACTGAAGCTTTCTTT

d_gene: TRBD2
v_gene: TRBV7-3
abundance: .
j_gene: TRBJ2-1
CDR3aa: CASSLIGGSPYNEQFF
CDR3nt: TGTGCCAGCAGTCTTATAGGCGGGAGCCCCTACAATGAGCAGTTCTTC

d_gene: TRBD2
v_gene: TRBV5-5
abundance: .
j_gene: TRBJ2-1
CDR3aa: CASSSGAGGPLSYNEQFF
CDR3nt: TGTGCCAGCAGCTCGGGAGCGGGAGGTCCCCTATCCTACAATGAGCAGTTCTTC

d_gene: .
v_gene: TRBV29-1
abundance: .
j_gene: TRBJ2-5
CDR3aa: CSVGRGETQYF
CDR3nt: TGCAGCGTGGGCAGGGGTGAGACCCAGTACTTC

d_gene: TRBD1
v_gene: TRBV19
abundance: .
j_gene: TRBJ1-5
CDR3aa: CASDRGKDQPQHF
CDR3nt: TGTGCCAGTGACAGGGGAAAGGATCAGCCCCAGCATTTT

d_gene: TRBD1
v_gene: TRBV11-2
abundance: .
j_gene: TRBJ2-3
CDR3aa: CASSAHRGFGTDTQYF
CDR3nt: TGTGCCAGCAGCGCTCACAGGGGATTCGGCACAGATACGCAGTATTTT

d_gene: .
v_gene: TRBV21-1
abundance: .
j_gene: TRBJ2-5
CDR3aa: CASSPKGNRQGPRETQYF
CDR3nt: TGTGCCAGCAGCCCTAAAGGGAACAGACAGGGTCCCCGAGAGACCCAGTACTTC

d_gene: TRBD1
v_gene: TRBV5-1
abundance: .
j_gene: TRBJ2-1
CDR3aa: CASSFFGQGYNEQFF
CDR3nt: TGCGCCAGCAGCTTTTTTGGACAGGGGTACAATGAGCAGTTCTTC

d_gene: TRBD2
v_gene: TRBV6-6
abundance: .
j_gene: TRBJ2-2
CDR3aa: CASSLRLAGDRTGELFF
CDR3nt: TGTGCCAGCAGTCTCCGACTAGCGGGAGATAGGACCGGGGAGCTGTTTTTT

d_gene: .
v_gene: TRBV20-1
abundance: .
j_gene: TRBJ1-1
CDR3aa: CSATGDWGAFF
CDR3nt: TGCAGTGCTACGGGGGATTGGGGGGCTTTCTTT

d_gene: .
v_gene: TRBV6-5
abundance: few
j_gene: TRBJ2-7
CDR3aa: CASNRGGEQYF
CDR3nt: TGTGCCAGCAATAGGGGGGGCGAGCAGTACTTC

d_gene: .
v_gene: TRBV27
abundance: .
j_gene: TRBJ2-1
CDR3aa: CASSLRRSYNEQFF
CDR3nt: TGTGCCAGCAGTCTCCGGAGGTCCTACAATGAGCAGTTCTTC

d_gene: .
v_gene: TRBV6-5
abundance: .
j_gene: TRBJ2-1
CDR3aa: CASSFDRSGEQFF
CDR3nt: TGTGCCAGCAGTTTCGACAGGTCCGGTGAGCAGTTCTTC

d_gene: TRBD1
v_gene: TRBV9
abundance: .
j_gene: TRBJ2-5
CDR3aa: CASSADSGGETQYF
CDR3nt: TGTGCCAGCAGCGCGGACTCAGGGGGAGAGACCCAGTACTTC

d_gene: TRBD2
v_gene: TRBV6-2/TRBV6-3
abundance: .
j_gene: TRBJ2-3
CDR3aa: CASSTRTSPLGDTQYF
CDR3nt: TGTGCCAGCAGTACTCGGACTAGCCCCCTGGGGGATACGCAGTATTTT